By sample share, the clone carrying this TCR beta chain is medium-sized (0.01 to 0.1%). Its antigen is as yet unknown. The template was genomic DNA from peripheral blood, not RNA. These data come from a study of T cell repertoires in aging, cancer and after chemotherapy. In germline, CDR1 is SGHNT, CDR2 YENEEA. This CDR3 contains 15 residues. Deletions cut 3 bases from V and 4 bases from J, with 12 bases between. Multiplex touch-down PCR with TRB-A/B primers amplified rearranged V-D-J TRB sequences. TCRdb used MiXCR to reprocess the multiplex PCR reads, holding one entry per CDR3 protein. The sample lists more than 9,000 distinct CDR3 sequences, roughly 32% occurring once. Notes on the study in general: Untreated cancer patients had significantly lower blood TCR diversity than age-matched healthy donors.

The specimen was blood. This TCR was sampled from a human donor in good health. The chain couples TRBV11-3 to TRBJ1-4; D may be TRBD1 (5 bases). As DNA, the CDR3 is TGTGCCAGCAGCTTGGCCCGCAGGGATAATGAAAAACTGTTTTTT. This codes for CASSLARRDNEKLFF. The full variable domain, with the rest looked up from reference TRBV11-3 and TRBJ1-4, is EAGVVQSPRYKIIEKKQPVAFWCNPISGHNTLYWYLQNLGQGPELLIRYENEEAVDDSQLPKDRFSAERLKGVDSTLKIQPAELGDSAVYLCASSLARRDNEKLFFGSGTQLSVL.